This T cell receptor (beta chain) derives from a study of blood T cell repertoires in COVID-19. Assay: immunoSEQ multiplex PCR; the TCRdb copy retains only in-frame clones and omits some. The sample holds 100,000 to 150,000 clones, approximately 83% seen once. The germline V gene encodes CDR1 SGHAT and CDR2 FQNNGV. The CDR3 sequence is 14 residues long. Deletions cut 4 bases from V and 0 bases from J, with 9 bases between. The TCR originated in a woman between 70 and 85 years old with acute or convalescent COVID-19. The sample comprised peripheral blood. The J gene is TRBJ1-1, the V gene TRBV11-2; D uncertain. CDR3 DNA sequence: TGTGCCAGCAGCTCCGTTCAGTTGAACACTGAAGCTTTCTTT. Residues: CASSSVQLNTEAFF.